This TCR beta chain derives from a study of cytomegalovirus exposure and HLA in healthy donors. Germline V gene sequence: CDR1 SGHTA, CDR2 FQGTGA. This CDR3 is 14 amino acids long. The V segment lost 1 base and the J segment 5 bases; nucleotides outside the gene matches: 4. The PCR contained 60 Vbeta and 13 Jbeta primers. The table came from immunoSEQ multiplex PCR; TCRdb's copy has only in-frame clones and leaves some out. Of roughly 140,000 clones listed, 84% are singletons. This receptor was identified in a boy between 2 and 15 years old in good health and CMV-seronegative. The rearrangement uses TRBV7-3 and TRBJ1-1; 7 bases map to TRBD1. The sample was PBMCs. CDR3 DNA: TGTGCCAGCAGCTTAAAGGGACAGCAAACTGAAGCTTTCTTT. Translated, it gives CASSLKGQQTEAFF.